This T cell receptor (beta chain) emerged from a study of response to subunit inactivated influenza vaccine. Study-wide points: Researchers suggested that each seasonal influenza vaccination recruits few new T cells.

TCRdb recomputed calls from the RT-PCR reads with MiXCR, one row per CDR3 protein. The sample has hundreds of thousands of distinct CDR3 sequences; 14% are singletons. The germline gives CDR1 SGHRS, CDR2 YFSETQ. There are 14 residues in the CDR3. V gave up 4 bases and J gave up 6 bases; unmatched junction bases: 8. Turning to this clonotype: Its target is unknown.

The chain carries TRBV5-1 and TRBJ2-3; 7 positions match TRBD1. The TCR originated in a man aged 50 to 59 who received an inactivated influenza vaccine. The sequencing here drew on PBMCs from blood, taken less than 15 days before vaccination. The CDR3 is CASSPGTAQDTQYF. The CDR3 DNA reads as TGCGCCAGCAGCCCTGGGACAGCGCAGGATACGCAGTATTTT.